The source of this T cell receptor beta chain is a study of identical twins (dated by TCRdb to 2016 to 2018). With regard to the full study: To test whether fetal clonotypes persist, this study deep-sequenced TCR alpha and beta repertoires from monozygotic twins, from unrelated adults of various ages, and from cord blood. Replicate twin experiments were performed at different times using different library preparation protocols to rule out contamination.

Of note for this clonotype: What antigen it recognizes has not been identified. Base qualities are not provided; no much larger clone lies one nucleotide away.

Here V drops 8 bases and J drops 1 base, and the junction holds 10 bases not matched to any gene. Sequences SEHNR (CDR1) and FQNEAQ (CDR2) are obtained from the germline V gene (reference sequence). The CDR3 measures 15 amino acids from cysteine to phenylalanine. Only the CDR3 part of the read is kept: 45 bases, read in frame from the first base. General findings and caveats noted by the study authors: Abundant cord blood beta clonotypes carried fewer insertions; young adult naive repertoires showed a weaker similar trend, while memory repertoires showed none. Zero-insertion analyses could be partly confounded by invariant T cells such as MAIT and iNKT, though diverse VJ usage argued against such confounding for most clonotypes. In monozygotic twins, recombination models systematically underestimated out-of-frame TCR alpha sharing, but the models matched the sharing seen between unrelated individuals. Compared with coincidental sharing between unrelated individuals, an excess of low generation-probability sequences was observed among out-of-frame TCR alpha sequences shared between twins. Excess twin sharing in beta out-of-frame sequences was weaker because fewer shared sequences lowered the signal-to-noise ratio. Because the same donors could not be followed over many years, conclusions were based on cross-sectional statistical analysis.

Only healthy Caucasian donors were included. The twin cohort comprised three pairs of female monozygotic twins, all aged roughly 18 to 29 years. Peripheral blood mononuclear cells were the source from which RNA for the TCR libraries was isolated. Library generation was performed with 5' RACE. For sequencing, an Illumina HiSeq 2000 was employed. A universal primer binding site was added through template switching, and the final cDNA carried a unique molecular identifier so that TCR cDNA molecules could be counted accurately. Specific primers in the conserved constant-segment region were used to synthesize first-strand cDNA for the TCR alpha and beta chains. To control for contamination, every cDNA library was double barcoded, receiving both a SMART-Mk sample barcode and Illumina barcodes. Two successive PCR steps introduced TruSeq adapter sequences along with Illumina sample barcodes. TCR alpha and beta cDNA libraries were sequenced on the Illumina HiSeq platform with custom primers. Regarding the original processing steps: MiGEC processed the raw reads to extract unique molecular identifiers, while MiXCR was used to determine the CDR3 positions. Recombination models were inferred per individual with the repgenHMM and IGoR tools using an EM algorithm. The analysis of shared clonotypes was done with the tcR package in R, with sharing normalized by the product of cloneset sizes. To study raw recombination without the effects of thymic and clonal selection, out-of-frame nonproductive sequences were analyzed. The public reads were run again by TCRdb, first through fastp at Q25 and then through MiXCR, and only productive beta chains were kept. Merged by CDR3 protein, the rows form single entries marked with the most common genes and DNA. The V and J calls come from TCRdb's annotation, not from the publication. The sample yields 570,000 or so distinct CDR3 sequences; more than 9% were counted once. 2.5% to 3.5% of the sample is held by the ten biggest clonotypes.

The same data also went into a second study, on yellow fever vaccine responses in identical twins. As the second publication notes: The T cell response to vaccination in identical twins was reported by the authors to appear partly convergent and partly personalized. Focusing on identical twins, the study followed the T cell clones that responded to the vaccine, and did so with precision.

The V and J genes are TRBV7-9 and TRBJ2-7, with 8 bases in between that match TRBD1. The clonotype comes from a woman aged 18 to 35 in good health. The sample consisted of PBMCs. In nucleotides, the sequence is TGTGCCAGCGAAAGTTTAAGGACAGGGTCCTACGAGCAGTACTTC. Translated, this gives CASESLRTGSYEQYF.